The 30 T cell receptor beta chains in this list originate from one sample, sequenced in a study of T cells after yellow fever vaccination. TCRdb redid the calling of the 5' RACE reads with MiXCR, one entry per CDR3 protein. This repertoire shows 170,000 or so distinct CDR3 sequences, roughly a tenth found once; its top ten account for around 33%. Source: CD8+ T cells sorted from PBMCs, taken 45 days after the yellow fever booster vaccination. Receptor source: a man aged 18 to 35 who received the YFV17D yellow fever vaccine.

Only a few counts were recorded for this clonotype. V gene TRBV29-1 combines with J gene TRBJ2-7; 7 bases line up with TRBD1. The CDR3 spans 14 residues. Germline values: CDR1 SQVTM, CDR2 ANQGSEA. Trimming removed 0 bases from V and 2 bases from J; junction bases left unmatched: 4. DNA for the CDR3: TGCAGCGTTGAAGACGACAGGGAAACCTACGAGCAGTACTTC. Its protein is CSVEDDRETYEQYF.

This clonotype was seen more than once but under ten times. The chain joins TRBV7-7 to TRBJ2-5; D uncertain. Germline CDR1 is SSHAT and CDR2 is FNYEAQ (reference sequence). The CDR3 covers 14 residues. Trimming took off 4 bases at V and 0 bases at J, with 9 bases between the two ends. CDR3 region: CASSSSVNQETQYF. CDR3 DNA: TGTGCCAGCAGCTCCTCGGTAAACCAAGAGACCCAGTACTTC. Complete variable domain (other parts from reference TRBV7-7 and TRBJ2-5): GAGVSQSPRYKVTKRGQDVTLRCDPISSHATLYWYQQALGQGPEFLTYFNYEAQPDKSGLPSDRFSAERPEGSISTLTIQRTEQRDSAMYRCASSSSVNQETQYFGPGTRLLVL.

This clonotype showed up just a few times. The chain uses TRBV25-1 and TRBJ2-3, with 9 bases matching TRBD2. The length of the CDR3 is 16 residues. CDR1 and CDR2 from the germline V gene are MGHDK and SYGVNS. Trimming took 3 bases from V and 1 from J; bases not matched to a gene: 5. CDR3 in amino acids: CASSEWERGGTDTQYF. The CDR3 DNA sequence: TGTGCCAGCAGTGAGTGGGAGCGGGGGGGCACAGATACGCAGTATTTT.

This clonotype was recorded at least ten times. The chain uses TRBV4-1 and TRBJ2-7, with unresolved D. The V end lost 3 bases, the J end lost 1 base, and 7 bases lay between the germline ends. The germline V gene has CDR1 MGHRA and CDR2 YSYEKL. The CDR3 covers 13 residues. The CDR3 DNA reads as TGCGCCAGCAGCCACACCCTGTCCTACGAGCAGTACTTC. This translates into CASSHTLSYEQYF.

This clonotype was found many times. The rearrangement uses TRBV6-5 and TRBJ2-7; maybe TRBD2 (6 bases). The CDR3 contains 15 residues. In germline, CDR1 is MNHEY, CDR2 SVGAGI. V lost 0 bases, J lost 0 bases, and 9 bases lay in between. The CDR3 DNA sequence: TGTGCCAGCAGTTACTCGGGAGGATCCTCCTACGAGCAGTACTTC. It encodes CASSYSGGSSYEQYF.

This clonotype was found a few times. The rearrangement uses TRBV24-1 and TRBJ1-2; TRBD1 agrees at 10 bases. The CDR3 has 13 residues. CDR1 KGHDR and CDR2 SFDVKD come from the germline V gene. V was pared by 4 bases and J by 7 bases, with 2 bases of the junction left unmatched. The CDR3 DNA follows: TGTGCCACCAGTGAGACAGGGGGCATTGGCTACACCTTC. It translates to CATSETGGIGYTF.

This chain links TRBV3-1 with TRBJ2-7; D possibly corresponds to TRBD2 (5 bases). V was cut by 3 bases and J by 2 bases, with 14 bases left in between. The germline CDR1 and CDR2 sequences are LGHDT and YNNKEL (reference sequence). This CDR3 comprises 15 residues. CDR3 coding DNA: TGTGCCAGCAGCCAGGGAGCGGTACCCGCCTACGAGCAGTACTTC. As protein: CASSQGAVPAYEQYF.

The chain recombines TRBV19 with TRBJ2-2; D is possibly TRBD1 (5 bases). V lost 8 bases and J lost 1, with 17 bases in between. The CDR3 length is 16 residues. Germline V lookup: CDR1 LNHDA, CDR2 SQIVND (reference sequence). In DNA, the CDR3 is TGTGCCAGTTTCCCCAGGGCCCGGCGGAACACCGGGGAGCTGTTTTTT. As protein: CASFPRARRNTGELFF.

The chain carries TRBV12-3 or TRBV12-4 and TRBJ2-5; either TRBD1 or TRBD2 may fit D (5 bases each). V was trimmed by 1 base and J by 2 bases, leaving 11 bases between them. This CDR3 contains 15 residues. The chain's CDR3 is CASSLVEGLQETQYF. CDR3 nucleotides: TGTGCCAGCAGTTTAGTTGAGGGGTTGCAAGAGACCCAGTACTTC.

The chain has TRBV10-3 and TRBJ2-2; TRBD2 matches at 9 bases. This CDR3 region has 18 residues. Germline CDR1 ENHRY, CDR2 SYGVKD. The V gene end was trimmed by 8 bases and the J gene end by 1 base; junction bases not matched to a gene: 14. CDR3 amino acids: CAIGGLYSGGENTGELFF. CDR3 coding DNA: TGTGCCATCGGGGGCCTCTATAGCGGGGGTGAGAACACCGGGGAGCTGTTTTTT.

This chain joins TRBV4-1 and TRBJ2-1; TRBD1 matches at 8 bases. With V trimmed by 4 bases and J by 5 bases, 7 bases remained unmatched. Germline CDR1 is MGHRA and CDR2 is YSYEKL. This CDR3 spans 15 amino acids. The CDR3 DNA sequence: TGCGCCAGCAGCCCAACAGGGGGTCTCGACAATGAGCAGTTCTTC. Residues: CASSPTGGLDNEQFF.

This clonotype was picked up a small number of times. The gene calls are TRBV9 and TRBJ2-5; D call uncertain. Between the trimmed V and J ends, which lost 4 bases and 3 bases, there was a span of 13 bases. Germline CDR1 reads SGDLS; CDR2 reads YYNGEE. This CDR3 spans 14 amino acids. CDR3 nucleotide sequence: TGTGCCAGCAGCTCCACGGCTAGTAAAGAGACCCAGTACTTC. Translated, it gives CASSSTASKETQYF.

This clonotype has ten or more counts. V usage is TRBV4-1 and J usage is TRBJ1-2; D unclear. This CDR3 is built from 13 residues. Germline CDR1 reads MGHRA; CDR2 reads YSYEKL. Deletions cut 0 bases from V and 5 bases from J, with 7 bases between. CDR3 sequence reads: CASSQESGYGYTF. CDR3 in DNA: TGCGCCAGCAGCCAAGAATCCGGGTATGGCTACACCTTC.

This clonotype was observed many times. The chain employs TRBV4-1 and TRBJ2-7; 7 bases align to TRBD1. J was trimmed by 4 bases and V by 5 bases; bases with no gene match: 8. Germline assignment: CDR1 MGHRA and CDR2 YSYEKL. The CDR3 totals 14 residues. In DNA form, the CDR3 reads TGCGCCAGCAGCTCCCGAGGGGGCTCATACGAGCAGTACTTC. Translating gives CASSSRGGSYEQYF.

This clonotype has ten or more counts. The V gene is TRBV5-6, the J gene TRBJ2-1; D unclear. The CDR3 is made up of 12 amino acids. Germline CDR1 SGHDT, CDR2 YYEEEE. The germline V and J ends were trimmed by 6 bases and 8 bases, with 12 bases remaining between them. CDR3 amino acids: CASKMGRHEQFF. The CDR3 DNA reads TGTGCCAGCAAAATGGGTCGTCATGAGCAGTTCTTC.

This clonotype was seen ten or more times. The V gene is TRBV12-5, the J gene TRBJ1-1; 9 bases match TRBD1. Germline V gene data show CDR1 as LGHNT and CDR2 as FRNRAP. The CDR3 length is 14 residues. V shed 3 bases and J 4 bases; nucleotides not matched to a gene: 3. CDR3 region: CASGFGTGITEAFF. DNA of the CDR3: TGTGCTAGTGGTTTTGGGACAGGGATCACTGAAGCTTTCTTT.

This clonotype appeared a few times. The chain carries TRBV3-1 and TRBJ1-1; a possible D gene is TRBD1 (5 bases). Germline CDR1 is LGHDT and CDR2 is YNNKEL (reference sequence). This CDR3 is built from 16 residues. The V and J ends lost 1 base and 0 bases respectively, with 12 bases between them. CDR3 loop: CASSQVYGALNTEAFF. The CDR3 DNA is TGTGCCAGCAGCCAAGTGTATGGGGCGCTGAACACTGAAGCTTTCTTT.

The chain uses TRBV28 and TRBJ1-1; D is unresolved. Germline-derived CDR1 and CDR2 are MDHEN and SYDVKM. V lost 8 bases to trimming and J lost 5 bases, with 15 bases between them. The CDR3 runs to 13 residues. The CDR3 coding sequence is TGTGCCAGCCGCCGTGATGGTGGGACTGAAGCTTTCTTT. It encodes CASRRDGGTEAFF.

This clonotype was observed a handful of times. The V call is TRBV7-4, the J call TRBJ1-2; D gene ambiguous. V was trimmed by 4 bases and J by 8 bases, leaving 2 bases between them. This CDR3 has 9 amino acids. Per germline, CDR1 SGHVT and CDR2 SQSDAQ. In nucleotides, the CDR3 is TGTGCCAGCAGCTCCGGCTACACCTTC. The encoded protein is CASSSGYTF.

This clonotype turned up a few times. The chain carries TRBV5-5 and TRBJ2-7, with D possibly TRBD1 on 5 matching bases. The CDR3 runs to 14 residues. The germline V and J ends were trimmed by 0 bases and 3 bases, with 10 bases remaining between them. Per the germline V gene, CDR1 is SGHKS and CDR2 is YYEKEE (reference sequence). The CDR3 protein is CASSLGQSNYEQYF. CDR3 bases: TGTGCCAGCAGCTTGGGACAGTCCAACTACGAGCAGTACTTC.

This clonotype was found many times. This sequence joins TRBV10-2 and TRBJ2-7; D is possibly TRBD1 (6 bases). Germline-derived CDR1 and CDR2 are WSHSY and SAAADI. Trimming cost V 3 bases and J 3 bases, with 9 bases left between them. The CDR3 extends over 13 amino acids. The CDR3 DNA reads TGCGCCAGCAGTGAATCCAGGGGCTACGAGCAGTACGTC. This encodes CASSESRGYEQYV.

This clonotype has a handful of counts. The gene calls are TRBV6-2 or TRBV6-3 and TRBJ1-2; D gene unclear. This CDR3 spans 15 amino acids. The V gene's germline CDR1 is MNHEY and CDR2 SVGEGT. Trimming took 2 bases from V and 5 from J, leaving 15 bases between them. The CDR3 loop is CASSYGLSQRYGYTF. CDR3 DNA: TGTGCCAGCAGTTACGGGCTCTCCCAGCGGTATGGCTACACCTTC.

The V and J genes are TRBV29-1 and TRBJ1-5; D not resolved. Trimming took off 1 base at V and 7 bases at J, with 5 bases between the two ends. The length of the CDR3 is 11 residues. Germline values: CDR1 SQVTM, CDR2 ANQGSEA. The CDR3 DNA follows: TGCAGCGTTGAAGGGGGACAGCCCCAGCATTTT. Its translation is CSVEGGQPQHF.

This clonotype appeared many times. V is TRBV7-6 and J is TRBJ2-7; D is uncertain. Trimming cost V 5 bases and J 3 bases, with 17 bases left between them. The germline CDR1 and CDR2 sequences are SGHVS and FNYEAQ. The CDR3 runs to 15 residues. In DNA form, the CDR3 reads TGTGCCAGCAGCGAGACGCTAGGGAACGTCTACGAGCAGTACTTC. It specifies CASSETLGNVYEQYF.

V and J are TRBV29-1 and TRBJ2-5; perhaps TRBD2 as D (5 bases). The CDR3 covers 11 residues. Deletions cut 5 bases from V and 5 bases from J, with 9 bases between. Per the germline V gene, CDR1 is SQVTM and CDR2 is ANQGSEA. The CDR3: CSVWERETQYF. CDR3 nucleotides: TGCAGCGTTTGGGAGAGGGAGACCCAGTACTTC.

This clonotype was observed at least ten times. The chain employs TRBV10-2 and TRBJ2-7; 8 bases map to TRBD1. Germline V gene lookup returns CDR1 WSHSY and CDR2 SAAADI. The ends lost 6 bases at V and 4 bases at J; junction bases unmatched: 2. The CDR3 consists of 12 residues. The CDR3 protein is CASSRDRYEQYF. Here the CDR3 DNA reads TGCGCCAGCAGCAGGGACAGGTACGAGCAGTACTTC.

A single count supports this clonotype. The rearrangement uses TRBV6-2 or TRBV6-3 and TRBJ1-2; no clear D. Trimming removed 6 bases from V and 2 bases from J, with 4 bases in between. This CDR3 comprises 11 residues. CDR1 is MNHEY and CDR2 is SVGEGT in the germline V gene. The CDR3 nucleotides are TGTGCCAGCAGAGACAACTATGGCTACACCTTC. Translating it yields CASRDNYGYTF.

J is TRBJ2-7 and V is TRBV12-5; no clear D. CDR3 size: 15 residues. Germline CDR1 LGHNT, CDR2 FRNRAP. Trimming took off 0 bases at V and 5 bases at J, with 14 bases between the two ends. The CDR3 sequence is CASGLVGVWVHEQYF. In nucleotides, the CDR3 is TGTGCTAGTGGTTTGGTAGGCGTTTGGGTCCACGAGCAGTACTTC.

In its sample, this clonotype was seen a few times. The genes are TRBV6-5 and TRBJ1-1, with a weak D call TRBD1 (5 bases). Germline V lookup: CDR1 MNHEY, CDR2 SVGAGI. CDR3 length: 16 amino acids. V lost 0 bases to trimming and J lost 0 bases, with 11 bases between them. Written as DNA, the CDR3 is TGTGCCAGCAGTTACTCGGGGGGTTACTTGAACACTGAAGCTTTCTTT. Its translation is CASSYSGGYLNTEAFF.

This clonotype was detected ten times or more. The chain recombines TRBV6-1 with TRBJ2-7, with 10 nucleotides matching TRBD1. J gave up 5 bases and V 6 bases, and 4 bases lay outside the gene matches. Germline-derived CDR1 and CDR2 are MNHNS and SASEGT. The CDR3 covers 13 residues. The CDR3 DNA is TGTGCCAGCAGGGGACAGGGGTTTAACGAGCAGTACGTC. Residues: CASRGQGFNEQYV.